This entry lists 14 T cell receptor beta chains sequenced from one sample in a study of blood T cell repertoires in COVID-19. Libraries were prepared by immunoSEQ multiplex PCR; TCRdb keeps only in-frame clonotypes and omits some of them. Of approximately 180,000 clones in the sample, over 80% are singletons; the top ten hold around 1.5%. The sequenced material came from peripheral blood. These receptors originate from a woman aged 45-60 years with acute or convalescent COVID-19.

The chain couples TRBV7-3 to TRBJ2-1; D gene uncertain. V was shortened by 0 bases and J by 8 bases, with 8 bases between the two germline ends. This CDR3 spans 13 amino acids. The germline gives CDR1 SGHTA, CDR2 FQGTGA. CDR3 sequence (DNA): TGTGCCAGCAGCTTAACTACTTCGGATGAGCAGTTCTTC. Its protein product is CASSLTTSDEQFF.

The chain links TRBV5-6 to TRBJ2-5; 9 bases line up with TRBD2. The CDR3 spans 14 residues. CDR1 is SGHDT and CDR2 is YYEEEE in the germline V gene. Trimming cost V 4 bases and J 5 bases; bases outside gene matches: 6. The CDR3 DNA is TGTGCCAGCAGCCGAGCGGGAGGATGGGAGACCCAGTACTTC. It encodes CASSRAGGWETQYF. Full variable domain (outside the CDR3, taken from reference TRBV5-6 and TRBJ2-5): DAGVTQSPTHLIKTRGQQVTLRCSPKSGHDTVSWYQQALGQGPQFIFQYYEEEERQRGNFPDRFSGHQFPNYSSELNVNALLLGDSALYLCASSRAGGWETQYFGPGTRLLVL.

The chain carries TRBV30 and TRBJ2-1, with D perhaps matching TRBD2 (6 bases). The CDR3 consists of 11 residues. Trimming removed 4 bases from V and 7 bases from J, with 8 bases in between. Per the germline V gene, CDR1 is GTSNPN and CDR2 is SVGIG (reference sequence). The CDR3 DNA reads as TGTGCCTGGAACCGGGGGAATGAGCAGTTCTTC. It translates to CAWNRGNEQFF.

This chain links TRBV12-3 or TRBV12-4 with TRBJ1-1; the D is unclear. The CDR3 loop spans 12 amino acids. V shed 1 base and J shed 9 bases, with 9 bases lying between them. The CDR3 DNA reads TGTGCCAGCAGTTTAGACCTATTGCAAGCTTTCTTT. This gives the protein CASSLDLLQAFF.

V is TRBV5-1 and J is TRBJ1-2; unclear D gene. The CDR3 spans 14 residues. Germline V gives CDR1 SGHRS, CDR2 YFSETQ. V dropped 0 bases and J dropped 5 bases, with 11 bases sitting between them. The CDR3 DNA is TGCGCCAGCAGCTTGGAGACACCCCAGTATGGCTACACCTTC. Its protein is CASSLETPQYGYTF.

The chain combines TRBV27 with TRBJ2-3; D is perhaps TRBD2 (5 bases). This CDR3 is 14 amino acids long. Germline assignment: CDR1 MNHEY and CDR2 SMNVEV (reference sequence). V gave up 3 bases and J gave up 8 bases, with 15 bases separating them. CDR3 sequence: CASSFSLEVSTQYF. The CDR3, as DNA: TGTGCCAGCAGTTTTTCACTAGAAGTCTCTACGCAGTATTTT.

V and J are TRBV18 and TRBJ2-3, with 8 nucleotides matching TRBD2. Germline-derived CDR1 and CDR2 are KGHSH and LQKENI. The CDR3 runs 15 residues. The V and J ends lost 6 bases and 6 bases, in that order; junction bases with no gene match: 11. The CDR3 region has the DNA TGTGCCAGCTCCCCCACTAGCGGTAGAGGGGATACGCAGTATTTT. Protein sequence: CASSPTSGRGDTQYF. The full variable domain, its missing parts supplied by reference TRBV18 and TRBJ2-3, is NAGVMQNPRHLVRRRGQEARLRCSPMKGHSHVYWYRQLPEEGLKFMVYLQKENIIDESGMPKERFSAEFPKEGPSILRIQQVVRGDSAAYFCASSPTSGRGDTQYFGPGTRLTVL.

The chain has TRBV3-1 (or the pseudogene TRBV3-2) and TRBJ2-3; 12 bases are shared with TRBD2. The CDR3 totals 15 residues. Germline CDR1 and CDR2: LGHDT and YNNKEL (reference sequence). The junction had 4 bases not matched to a gene; V was cut back by 3 bases and J by 6 bases. CDR3 in amino acids: CASSQLTSGSDTQYF. CDR3 nucleotides: TGTGCCAGCAGCCAGCTGACTAGCGGGAGTGATACGCAGTATTTT.

The chain recombines TRBV27 with TRBJ1-1; perhaps TRBD1 as D (5 bases). The CDR3 has 15 residues. Trimming removed 6 bases from V and 0 bases from J, with 14 bases in between. Germline CDR1 reads MNHEY; CDR2 reads SMNVEV (reference sequence). The CDR3 is CASRRTREMNTEAFF. The CDR3 bases are TGTGCCAGCAGGAGAACCAGGGAAATGAACACTGAAGCTTTCTTT.

The count of this clone is one. The V and J genes are TRBV5-5 and TRBJ2-7, with 7 bases fitting TRBD2. The CDR3 runs to 16 residues. The J segment lost 3 bases and the V segment lost 0 bases, leaving 9 bases of the junction unmatched. Germline CDR1 is SGHKS and CDR2 is YYEKEE (reference sequence). The CDR3 DNA follows: TGTGCCAGCAGCTTGGCGCCGCCCAGCGGGGTCTACGAGCAGTACTTC. Translating gives CASSLAPPSGVYEQYF.

In DNA form, the CDR3 reads TGTGCCAGCAGCGCGGAGGGTTACACTGAAGCTTTCTTT. It translates to CASSAEGYTEAFF. The chain combines TRBV9 with TRBJ1-1; D gene uncertain. This CDR3 comprises 13 residues. The V end was cut by 3 bases, the J end by 3 bases, with 9 bases between. Germline V CDR1 and CDR2: SGDLS, YYNGEE.

This clone was seen a single time. This sequence joins TRBV15 and TRBJ2-3; D gene uncertain. This CDR3 comprises 15 residues. Germline V gives CDR1 LNHNV, CDR2 YYDKDF (reference sequence). The V and J ends lost 0 bases and 2 bases respectively, with 9 bases between them. The CDR3 nucleotides are TGTGCCACCAGCAGAGACCCGGTGCCCACAGATACGCAGTATTTT. This translates into CATSRDPVPTDTQYF.

The gene calls are TRBV5-6 and TRBJ2-3, with unresolved D. Germline CDR1 and CDR2: SGHDT and YYEEEE. This CDR3 is built from 12 residues. Deletions cut 10 bases from V and 2 bases from J, with 11 bases between. CDR3 region: CASESVTDTQYF. CDR3 coding DNA: TGTGCCTCCGAGTCGGTCACAGATACGCAGTATTTT.

The V call is TRBV19, the J call TRBJ2-3, with D possibly TRBD2 on 6 matching bases. Germline V lookup: CDR1 LNHDA, CDR2 SQIVND (reference sequence). There are 17 residues in the CDR3. Trimming took 4 bases from V and 5 from J, leaving 22 bases between them. In nucleotides, the CDR3 is TGTGCCAGTAGTACCTACCTTCCGGGAGAGGTGAAAGATACGCAGTATTTT. Its protein is CASSTYLPGEVKDTQYF. The full variable domain, its missing parts supplied by reference TRBV19 and TRBJ2-3, is DGGITQSPKYLFRKEGQNVTLSCEQNLNHDAMYWYRQDPGQGLRLIYYSQIVNDFQKGDIAEGYSVSREKKESFPLTVTSAQKNPTAFYLCASSTYLPGEVKDTQYFGPGTRLTVL.